One and the same sample provided the 10 T cell receptor beta chains below, sequenced in a study of cytomegalovirus exposure and HLA in healthy donors. This PCR relied on a set of 60 Vbeta primers and 13 Jbeta primers. Assay: immunoSEQ multiplex PCR; the TCRdb copy retains only in-frame clones and omits some. The sample holds around 180,000 clones, 85% seen once. Sequencing was done on a sample of PBMCs. The receptors derive from a boy aged 2 to 10 in good health and CMV-seronegative.

V usage is TRBV6-1 and J usage is TRBJ2-5, with 12 bases matching TRBD1. The CDR3 sequence is 18 residues long. V shed 0 bases, J shed 5 bases, and the junction held 10 bases outside the gene matches. Germline V gene lookup returns CDR1 MNHNS and CDR2 SASEGT. CDR3 residues: CASSEALGGQGAFETQYF. The CDR3 region has the DNA TGTGCCAGCAGTGAAGCGCTCGGGGGACAGGGGGCGTTTGAGACCCAGTACTTC.

The rearrangement uses TRBV7-8 and TRBJ1-2, with D tentatively TRBD1 (5 bases). The V gene lost 0 bases and the J gene lost 2 bases, with 7 bases spanning the gap. CDR1 SGHVS and CDR2 FQNEAQ come from the germline V gene. This CDR3 is 14 amino acids long. This chain's CDR3 is CASSLAGANYGYTF. For the CDR3, the DNA is TGTGCCAGCAGCTTAGCAGGGGCCAACTATGGCTACACCTTC.

The chain carries TRBV5-1 and TRBJ2-3, with a possible D match to TRBD2 (6 bases). Germline V CDR1 and CDR2: SGHRS, YFSETQ. The CDR3 spans 13 residues. Trimming took off 5 bases at V and 2 bases at J, with 9 bases between the two ends. CDR3 sequence (DNA): TGCGCCAGCAGGGCGGGGACCACAGATACGCAGTATTTT. This translates into CASRAGTTDTQYF.

J is TRBJ1-2 and V is TRBV27; 7 bases line up with TRBD1. This CDR3 has 14 amino acids. In germline, CDR1 is MNHEY, CDR2 SMNVEV (reference sequence). The junction had 6 bases not matched to a gene; V was cut back by 8 bases and J by 0 bases. The CDR3 loop reads CASAPGQSNYGYTF. In DNA, the CDR3 is TGTGCCAGCGCCCCGGGACAGTCTAACTATGGCTACACCTTC.

This chain joins TRBV7-9 and TRBJ2-5; TRBD2 agrees at 13 bases. Trimming at V came to 4 bases and at J to 5 bases, leaving 7 bases not matched to a gene. Per the germline V gene, CDR1 is SEHNR and CDR2 is FQNEAQ (reference sequence). There are 16 residues in the CDR3. The DNA of the CDR3 is TGTGCCAGCAGCTGTGGACTAGCGGGGGCCGTGGAGACCCAGTACTTC. Translation: CASSCGLAGAVETQYF.

This sequence joins TRBV6-1 and TRBJ1-2, with TRBD1 as a possible D gene (6 bases). The CDR3 contains 15 residues. In germline, CDR1 is MNHNS, CDR2 SASEGT. Trimming removed 5 bases from V and 2 bases from J, with 15 bases in between. Written as DNA, the CDR3 is TGTGCCAGCAGTAAGGGGGGGGGATTAAACTATGGCTACACCTTC. Amino acid sequence: CASSKGGGLNYGYTF.

The gene calls are TRBV5-4 and TRBJ1-6, with D possibly matching TRBD1 (6 bases). This CDR3 comprises 15 residues. The germline V gene has CDR1 SGHNT and CDR2 YYREEE (reference sequence). Trimming shortened V by 6 bases and J by 3 bases, and 13 bases separated the two germline ends. The CDR3 loop reads CASTLDSLYNSPLHF. CDR3 coding DNA: TGTGCCAGCACCCTGGACAGCCTCTATAATTCACCCCTCCACTTT.

This chain joins TRBV18 and TRBJ1-1; D not resolved. CDR3 length: 13 amino acids. V dropped 3 bases and J dropped 6 bases, with 11 bases sitting between them. Germline CDR1 is KGHSH and CDR2 is LQKENI. Here the CDR3 DNA reads TGTGCCAGCTCACCGGAGAGGGCGGCTGAAGCTTTCTTT. Amino acid sequence: CASSPERAAEAFF. Full variable domain (missing parts from reference TRBV18 and TRBJ1-1): NAGVMQNPRHLVRRRGQEARLRCSPMKGHSHVYWYRQLPEEGLKFMVYLQKENIIDESGMPKERFSAEFPKEGPSILRIQQVVRGDSAAYFCASSPERAAEAFFGQGTRLTVV.

This CDR3 is CASSNVLGYEKLFF. CDR3 bases: TGTGCCAGCAGCAACGTACTGGGCTATGAAAAACTGTTTTTT. The chain carries TRBV14 and TRBJ1-4, with D hard to call. The CDR3 extends over 14 amino acids. V lost 5 bases and J lost 6, with 13 bases in between. Germline CDR1 is SGHDN and CDR2 is FVKESK.

The chain joins TRBV12-5 to TRBJ2-3; 9 bases match TRBD1. Germline assignment: CDR1 LGHNT and CDR2 FRNRAP. This CDR3 is 18 amino acids long. Trimming at V came to 1 base and at J to 0 bases, leaving 8 bases not matched to a gene. As DNA, the CDR3 is TGTGCTAGTGGTTTGGGGGTGGGGACAGGGCCTAGCACAGATACGCAGTATTTT. Its protein product is CASGLGVGTGPSTDTQYF.